These 22 T cell receptor beta chains share one sample of origin, sequenced in a study of cytotoxic CD8 clonotypes in ibrutinib-treated CLL. The table came from immunoSEQ multiplex PCR; TCRdb's copy has only in-frame clones and leaves some out. The sample has roughly 200,000 clones; 75% to 85% are singletons. Sequenced material: PBMCs, taken after 12 months of ibrutinib treatment. These receptor sequences come from a human donor with chronic lymphocytic leukemia.

This clone came up once. The J gene is TRBJ2-2, the V gene TRBV10-2; D may be TRBD1 or TRBD2 (5 bases each). Germline V gene lookup returns CDR1 WSHSY and CDR2 SAAADI. Trimming cost V 9 bases and J 2 bases, with 10 bases left between them. The CDR3 totals 13 residues. The chain's CDR3 is CASGGANTGELFF. CDR3 bases: TGCGCCAGTGGGGGAGCCAACACCGGGGAGCTGTTTTTT.

CDR3 in DNA: TGTGCCAGCAGTTTGGGGGGCCCCCAAGAGACCCAGTACTTC. Amino acid sequence: CASSLGGPQETQYF. The chain combines TRBV27 with TRBJ2-5; D tentatively fits TRBD1 or TRBD2 (6 bases each). The CDR3 loop spans 14 amino acids. V was cut by 3 bases and J by 1 base, with 9 bases left in between. The germline V gene has CDR1 MNHEY and CDR2 SMNVEV (reference sequence).

This chain uses TRBV6-6 with TRBJ2-3; TRBD2 matches at 7 bases. This CDR3 has 13 amino acids. CDR1 and CDR2 (germline): MNHNY, SVGAGI (reference sequence). J lost 5 bases, V lost 7 bases, and 6 bases had no gene match. CDR3 amino acids: CASNGLGGDTQYF. Written as DNA, the CDR3 is TGTGCCAGCAATGGACTAGGTGGAGATACGCAGTATTTT.

The chain has TRBV5-1 and TRBJ2-5; no firm D call. This CDR3 has 13 amino acids. CDR1 is SGHRS, CDR2 YFSETQ, per germline. Between the trimmed V and J ends, which lost 0 bases and 2 bases, there was a span of 5 bases. The CDR3 DNA is TGCGCCAGCAGCTTGGATCATCAAGAGACCCAGTACTTC. It specifies CASSLDHQETQYF.

The chain has TRBV14 and TRBJ1-4; 9 bases are a match to TRBD1. This CDR3 is 15 amino acids long. The germline gives CDR1 SGHDN, CDR2 FVKESK. V gave up 4 bases and J gave up 7 bases; unmatched junction bases: 7. The CDR3 spells CASSRLGQGSEKLFF. In DNA form, the CDR3 reads TGTGCCAGCAGCCGACTGGGACAGGGAAGTGAAAAACTGTTTTTT.

The rearrangement uses TRBV15 and TRBJ2-5; TRBD2 aligns across 8 bases. V lost 3 bases, J lost 3 bases, and 9 bases stayed unmatched. CDR3 size: 16 residues. CDR1 is LNHNV, CDR2 YYDKDF, per germline (reference sequence). CDR3 loop: CATSSAQTSVKETQYF. CDR3 DNA: TGTGCCACCAGCAGCGCGCAGACTAGCGTGAAAGAGACCCAGTACTTC.

Only one count was recorded for this clone. The junction does not match germline at one end; this may be a read error. The chain carries TRBV7-7 and TRBJ2-1; D not certain. Germline V gives CDR1 SSHAT, CDR2 FNYEAQ (reference sequence). This CDR3 has 15 residues. Here the CDR3 reads CASSLVFGAYNEQFF. The CDR3 DNA is TGTGCTAGCAGCTTAGTTTTTGGGGCCTACAATGAGCAGTTCTTC.

The gene calls are TRBV10-3 and TRBJ2-7, with a tentative D call TRBD2 (6 bases). Germline V gene data show CDR1 as ENHRY and CDR2 as SYGVKD. V was shortened by 10 bases and J by 3 bases, with 16 bases between the two germline ends. There are 13 residues in the CDR3. CDR3 amino acids: CATLAREGYEQYF. CDR3 coding DNA: TGTGCCACCCTAGCGAGGGAAGGCTACGAGCAGTACTTC.

This clone was detected a few times. At one of its ends the junction is not consistent with the germline gene, which may arise from a read error. CDR3 DNA: TGTGCCACCAGCTTGGATCAGGTCCTCTATAATTCACCCCTCCACTTT. Amino acid sequence: CATSLDQVLYNSPLHF. The chain has TRBV7-9 and TRBJ1-6; no definite D call. Germline CDR1 reads SEHNR; CDR2 reads FQNEAQ (reference sequence). The CDR3 has 16 amino acids.

The rearrangement links TRBV5-1 to TRBJ2-7; TRBD1 is a possible D gene (6 bases). Trimming pared 0 bases from V and 6 bases from J, leaving 19 bases between. Germline V lookup: CDR1 SGHRS, CDR2 YFSETQ. CDR3 size: 16 residues. DNA of the CDR3: TGCGCCAGCAGCTTGGCCGAGGCAGGGGAAGGAAGCGAGCAGTACTTC. Translation gives CASSLAEAGEGSEQYF.

The gene calls are TRBV6-1 and TRBJ2-1; perhaps TRBD2 as D (5 bases). V lost 2 bases and J lost 3, with 14 bases in between. Looked up from germline, CDR1 is MNHNS and CDR2 is SASEGT. The CDR3 has 16 residues. The CDR3 reads CASSERADEGYNEQFF. The CDR3 DNA follows: TGTGCCAGCAGTGAACGGGCAGATGAGGGCTACAATGAGCAGTTCTTC.

The chain uses TRBV6-1 and TRBJ2-1; D is undetermined. Germline V CDR1 and CDR2: MNHNS, SASEGT. V lost 5 bases, J lost 4 bases, and 3 bases lay in between. The length of the CDR3 is 11 residues. The CDR3 sequence: CASSIYNEQFF. The DNA for the CDR3 is TGTGCCAGCAGTATATACAATGAGCAGTTCTTC.

V usage is TRBV19 and J usage is TRBJ1-4, with D maybe TRBD1 (6 bases). This CDR3 contains 14 residues. Germline assignment: CDR1 LNHDA and CDR2 SQIVND (reference sequence). The V and J ends lost 10 bases and 6 bases respectively, with 18 bases between them. CDR3 DNA: TGTGCCACCCATGGGTGGGGGCGAGATGAAAAACTGTTTTTT. Its translation is CATHGWGRDEKLFF.

The genes are TRBV11-3 and TRBJ2-3, with D unclear. Germline V gene data show CDR1 as SGHNT and CDR2 as YENEEA. Trimming pared 0 bases from V and 4 bases from J, leaving 8 bases between. The CDR3 length is 14 residues. The CDR3 bases are TGTGCCAGCAGCTTAGATAGGGCGGCAGATACGCAGTATTTT. It codes for CASSLDRAADTQYF.

CDR3 DNA: TGTGCCAGCCGGATAGCGGGAGGTCTAGATACGCAGTATTTT. Protein sequence: CASRIAGGLDTQYF. The chain combines TRBV27 with TRBJ2-3; 10 nucleotides align to TRBD2. The J segment lost 5 bases and the V segment lost 8 bases, leaving 7 bases of the junction unmatched. Germline V gene lookup returns CDR1 MNHEY and CDR2 SMNVEV (reference sequence). The CDR3 runs 14 residues.

The chain links TRBV7-9 to TRBJ2-3, with D uncertain. The CDR3 length is 14 residues. Trimming took off 3 bases at V and 4 bases at J, with 11 bases between the two ends. The germline V gene has CDR1 SEHNR and CDR2 FQNEAQ (reference sequence). The CDR3 region has the DNA TGTGCCAGCAGCTTTGCGGTTACGCCAGATACGCAGTATTTT. It codes for CASSFAVTPDTQYF.

This chain uses TRBV29-1 with TRBJ2-2; 7 bases align to TRBD1. Germline CDR1 and CDR2: SQVTM and ANQGSEA. The CDR3 is made up of 12 amino acids. V was clipped by 6 bases and J by 6 bases; unmatched bases: 4. As DNA, the CDR3 is TGCAGCGTCCTGACAGGGCCCGGGGAGCTGTTTTTT. It codes for CSVLTGPGELFF.

V gene TRBV29-1 combines with J gene TRBJ1-1, with TRBD1 identical over 9 bases. V was pared by 7 bases and J by 5 bases, with 8 bases of the junction left unmatched. The CDR3 is 13 amino acids. CDR1 and CDR2 from the germline V gene are SQVTM and ANQGSEA. As DNA, the CDR3 is TGCAGCGAAACTTGGGGACAGGGAACTGAAGCTTTCTTT. Its translation is CSETWGQGTEAFF.

The genes are TRBV11-3 and TRBJ1-1; 7 positions agree with TRBD1. This CDR3 spans 15 amino acids. The V and J ends lost 2 bases and 4 bases, in that order; junction bases with no gene match: 7. CDR1 and CDR2 (germline): SGHNT, YENEEA. The CDR3 here is CASSLSGTVGTEAFF. Here the CDR3 DNA reads TGTGCCAGCAGCTTATCCGGGACAGTAGGCACTGAAGCTTTCTTT.

On this clone: Other DNA sequences within the sample encode an identical CDR3. The rearrangement joins TRBV29-1 to TRBJ2-2, with 7 bases matching TRBD1. The CDR3 totals 14 residues. The V and J ends lost 7 bases and 0 bases, in that order; junction bases with no gene match: 5. The germline V gene has CDR1 SQVTM and CDR2 ANQGSEA. The CDR3: CSGKTGTNTGELFF. The CDR3 nucleotides read TGCAGCGGGAAGACAGGGACGAACACCGGGGAGCTGTTTTTT.

This CDR3 is CASSIAADSSYEQYF. The CDR3 DNA reads TGTGCCAGTAGTATAGCGGCGGACAGCTCCTACGAGCAGTACTTC. The rearrangement links TRBV19 to TRBJ2-7; tentatively, D is TRBD1 (6 bases). V lost 1 base to trimming and J lost 0 bases, with 10 bases between them. Germline-derived CDR1 and CDR2 are LNHDA and SQIVND (reference sequence). The CDR3 runs 15 residues.

The chain links TRBV5-1 to TRBJ2-3, with 12 bases that match TRBD1. Trimming took 1 base from V and 4 from J; bases not matched to a gene: 4. CDR1 and CDR2 from the germline V gene are SGHRS and YFSETQ. This CDR3 region has 16 residues. The CDR3 DNA reads TGCGCCAGCAGCTTGACCGGGACAGGGGGCGCAGATACGCAGTATTTT. Protein sequence: CASSLTGTGGADTQYF.